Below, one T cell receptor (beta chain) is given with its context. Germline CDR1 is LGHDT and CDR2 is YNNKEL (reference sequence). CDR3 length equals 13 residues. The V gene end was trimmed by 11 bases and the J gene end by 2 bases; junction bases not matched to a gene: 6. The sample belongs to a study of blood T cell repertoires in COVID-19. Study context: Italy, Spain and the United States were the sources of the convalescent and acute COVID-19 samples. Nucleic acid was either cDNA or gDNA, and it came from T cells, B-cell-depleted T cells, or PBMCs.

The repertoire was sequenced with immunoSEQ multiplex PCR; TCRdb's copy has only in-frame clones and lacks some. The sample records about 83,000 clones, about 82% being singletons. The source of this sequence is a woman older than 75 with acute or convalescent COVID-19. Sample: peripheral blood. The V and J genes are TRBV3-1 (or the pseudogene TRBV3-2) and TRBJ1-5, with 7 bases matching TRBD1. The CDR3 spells CASGTARNQPQHF. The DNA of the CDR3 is TGTGCCTCCGGGACAGCGCGCAATCAGCCCCAGCATTTT.